The rows below give T cell receptor beta chains drawn from one sample of a study of response to subunit inactivated influenza vaccine. TCRdb re-called the RT-PCR reads through MiXCR, storing one row per CDR3 protein. Among around 650,000 distinct CDR3 sequences, 15% to 18% were seen once, and the ten largest hold roughly 11%. This material consisted of PBMCs from blood, taken 11 to 12 days after vaccination. Every receptor here comes from a man between 45 and 60 years old who received an inactivated influenza vaccine. The CDR3 runs from the conserved cysteine through the conserved F or W. A D gene is named only where the DNA matches it firmly. Clone size is shown for a subset of rows, as once, few, many or a class of expanded clone.

v_call	j_call	d_call	clone_size	cdr3_nt	cdr3_aa
TRBV15	TRBJ2-3	TRBD1	many	TGTGCCGTAGGGGACAGGGCCCCAGATACGCAGTATTTT	CAVGDRAPDTQYF
TRBV29-1	TRBJ1-1	-	-	TGCAGCGTTGAAGTCCCCGGCGGGAACACTGAAGCTTTCTTT	CSVEVPGGNTEAFF
TRBV5-6	TRBJ2-3	TRBD2	few	TGTGCCAGCAGCTTCTACCGACTAGCGGGAGTCACAGATACGCAGTATTTT	CASSFYRLAGVTDTQYF
TRBV7-6	TRBJ1-3	-	few	TGTGCCAGCAGCTTAGTCGACAGCGCCTCTGGAAACACCATATATTTT	CASSLVDSASGNTIYF
TRBV29-1	TRBJ2-5	TRBD2	-	TGCAGCGTCGGTCCCGGGACTAGTTTGGAGACCCAGTACTTC	CSVGPGTSLETQYF
TRBV28	TRBJ1-4	-	-	TGTGCCAGCAGTCCTCCTGACCGTAATGAAAAACTGTTTTTT	CASSPPDRNEKLFF
TRBV7-9	TRBJ2-4	-	-	TGTGCCAGCAGCGCCCGGACGAGGAGAGATTACATTCAGTACTTC	CASSARTRRDYIQYF
TRBV28	TRBJ1-3	-	-	TGTGCCAGCAGTATTTTTGGAAACACCATATATTTT	CASSIFGNTIYF
TRBV11-2	TRBJ2-7	TRBD1	once	TGTGCCAGCAGCGAGGACAGGGGGAGGAAAGCCGAGCAGTACTTC	CASSEDRGRKAEQYF
TRBV27	TRBJ2-3	TRBD2	few	TGTGCCAGCGTGGCACTAGCGGGGCGTTATAGCACAGATACGCAGTATTTT	CASVALAGRYSTDTQYF
TRBV7-2	TRBJ1-1	-	many	TGTGCCAGCAGCTTACCCCGGGGAATGATCTTTGCTGAAGCTTTCTTT	CASSLPRGMIFAEAFF
TRBV6-1	TRBJ2-5	-	many	TGTGCCAGCAGCTTCGGACAAGCCGGGGAGACCCAGTACTTC	CASSFGQAGETQYF
TRBV7-6	TRBJ2-2	TRBD1	-	TGTGCCAGCAGCTTAGCTGGGACAGGTTTCGCCGGGGAGCTGTTTTTT	CASSLAGTGFAGELFF
TRBV20-1	TRBJ2-7	TRBD2	few	TGCAGTGCTGACCCCGGGACTAGCTACGAGCAGTACTTC	CSADPGTSYEQYF
TRBV4-3	TRBJ2-3	-	-	TGCGCCAGCGGAGACCAGCGGAAGGGAGATACGCAGTATTTT	CASGDQRKGDTQYF
TRBV7-2	TRBJ1-3	-	-	TGTGCCAGCAGAAGGGAACCTGGAAACACCATATATTTT	CASRREPGNTIYF
TRBV28	TRBJ2-7	TRBD2	-	TGTGCCAGCGCGGGAGGGCCGACCTACGAGCAGTACTTC	CASAGGPTYEQYF